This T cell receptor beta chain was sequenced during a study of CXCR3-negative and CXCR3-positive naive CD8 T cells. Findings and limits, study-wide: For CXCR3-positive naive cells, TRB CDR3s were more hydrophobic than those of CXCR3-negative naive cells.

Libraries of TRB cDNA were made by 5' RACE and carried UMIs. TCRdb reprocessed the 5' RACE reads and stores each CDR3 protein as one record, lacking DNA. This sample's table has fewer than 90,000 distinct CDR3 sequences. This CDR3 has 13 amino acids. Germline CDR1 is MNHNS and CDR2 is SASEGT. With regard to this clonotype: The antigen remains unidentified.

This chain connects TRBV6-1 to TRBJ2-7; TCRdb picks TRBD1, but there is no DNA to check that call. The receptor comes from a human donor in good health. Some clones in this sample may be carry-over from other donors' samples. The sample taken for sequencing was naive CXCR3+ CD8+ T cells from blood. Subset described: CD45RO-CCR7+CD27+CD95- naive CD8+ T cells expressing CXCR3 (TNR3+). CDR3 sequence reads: CASSVDRAYEQYF.